This paragraph covers one TCR beta chain sequence. Its antigen remains unknown. The sample originates from a study of T cell responses to AZD1222 COVID-19 vaccine. The CDR3 length is 16 residues. Trimming took 0 bases from V and 2 from J, leaving 14 bases between them. Germline V gives CDR1 SGHNT, CDR2 YYREEE (reference sequence). Study conclusions and caveats: The number of AZD1222 recipients seropositive at baseline was only five or six. Repertoire sampling occurred only after the peak T cell response. It should be noted that donors were predominantly white British and more often female, and clonal diversity was possibly underestimated.

Assay used: immunoSEQ multiplex PCR; TCRdb lists only in-frame clones, some missing. This table has about 110,000 clones, nearly 90% appearing once. The chain uses TRBV5-4 and TRBJ1-1; D call uncertain. Specimen: peripheral blood, collected on day 0 of MenACWY control vaccination. The receptor was isolated from an adult in good health. The CDR3 DNA reads TGTGCCAGCAGCTTGGCGCCTCAGAGGAGCAACACTGAAGCTTTCTTT. Protein sequence: CASSLAPQRSNTEAFF.